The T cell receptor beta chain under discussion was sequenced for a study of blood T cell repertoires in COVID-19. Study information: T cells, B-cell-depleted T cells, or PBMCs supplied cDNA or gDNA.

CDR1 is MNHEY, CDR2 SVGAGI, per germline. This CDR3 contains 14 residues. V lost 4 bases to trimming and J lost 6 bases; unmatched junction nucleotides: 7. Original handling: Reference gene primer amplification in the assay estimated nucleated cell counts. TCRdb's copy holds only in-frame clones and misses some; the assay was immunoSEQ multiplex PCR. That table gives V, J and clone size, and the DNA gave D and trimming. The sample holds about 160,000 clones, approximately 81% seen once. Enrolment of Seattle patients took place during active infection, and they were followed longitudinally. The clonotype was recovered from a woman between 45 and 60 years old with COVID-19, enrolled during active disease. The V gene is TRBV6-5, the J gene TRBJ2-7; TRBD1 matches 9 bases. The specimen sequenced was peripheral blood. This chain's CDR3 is CASSSGTGPTEQYF. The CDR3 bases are TGTGCCAGCAGTTCCGGGACAGGGCCGACCGAGCAGTACTTC.